Each of the 26 T cell receptor beta chains below was sequenced from the same sample in a study of PD-1 blockade in mismatch repair-deficient tumors. TCRdb keeps only in-frame clones here, not all; method: immunoSEQ multiplex PCR. Of 40,000 to 60,000 clones listed, roughly 75% are singletons. Sequencing was performed on peripheral blood, taken 4 weeks after starting pembrolizumab. The receptors were sampled from an adult with mismatch repair-deficient cancer.

The V gene is TRBV6-1, the J gene TRBJ1-2; D gene uncertain. CDR1 is MNHNS, CDR2 SASEGT, per germline. The V and J ends lost 3 bases and 5 bases respectively, with 22 bases between them. The CDR3 runs 17 residues. As DNA, the CDR3 is TGTGCCAGCAGTGAGGCCAGTTCAGGCGTGTCACTATATGGCTACACCTTC. As protein: CASSEASSGVSLYGYTF.

The rearrangement links TRBV29-1 to TRBJ2-7, with D perhaps matching TRBD1 (6 bases). CDR1 and CDR2 (germline): SQVTM, ANQGSEA. The CDR3 has 12 amino acids. CDR3 nucleotide sequence: TGCAGGTCCCGACAGGTAAGCCACGAGCAGTACTTC. Translation: CRSRQVSHEQYF.

The J gene is TRBJ2-3, the V gene TRBV2; tentative D call: TRBD1 (6 bases). There are 15 residues in the CDR3. The germline V gene encodes CDR1 SNHLY and CDR2 FYNNEI. V gave up 6 bases and J gave up 0 bases, with 13 bases separating them. DNA of the CDR3: TGTGCCAGCAGGGGGGCCTTTGCCAGCACAGATACGCAGTATTTT. This translates into CASRGAFASTDTQYF.

V usage is TRBV9 and J usage is TRBJ2-5; 9 bases map to TRBD2. The CDR3 has 17 residues. Germline V lookup: CDR1 SGDLS, CDR2 YYNGEE. Trimming removed 0 bases from V and 4 bases from J; junction bases left unmatched: 10. CDR3 sequence (DNA): TGTGCCAGCAGCGTAGGTCTTAGCGGGAGTTTAGGAGAGACCCAGTACTTC. This translates into CASSVGLSGSLGETQYF.

V usage is TRBV9 and J usage is TRBJ2-1; the match to TRBD2 covers 7 bases. Unmatched junction bases numbered 11, after V lost 1 base and J lost 4 bases. CDR1 and CDR2 (germline): SGDLS, YYNGEE. This CDR3 contains 17 residues. The CDR3 region is CASSVLWSAGDYNEQFF. Here the CDR3 DNA reads TGTGCCAGCAGCGTACTGTGGTCGGCGGGAGATTACAATGAGCAGTTCTTC.

J is TRBJ2-3 and V is TRBV5-4; D gene uncertain. This CDR3 has 14 residues. The ends were cut back, 4 bases at V and 7 bases at J, with 16 bases in the middle. The germline CDR1 and CDR2 sequences are SGHNT and YYREEE (reference sequence). The DNA for the CDR3 is TGTGCCAGCAGCCCTACCCGGACGGCCTATACGCAGTATTTT. Protein product: CASSPTRTAYTQYF.

V and J are TRBV5-1 and TRBJ1-2; D might be TRBD1 (5 bases). CDR3 length: 14 residues. CDR1 SGHRS and CDR2 YFSETQ come from the germline V gene. Trimming took 2 bases from V and 6 from J, leaving 14 bases between them. The CDR3 coding sequence is TGCGCCAGCAGCTTATTGTCAGGGAGAGATGGCTACACCTTC. This encodes CASSLLSGRDGYTF.

The rearrangement joins TRBV6-5 to TRBJ2-2; 8 bases agree with TRBD1. The junction had 5 bases not matched to a gene; V was cut back by 6 bases and J by 2 bases. Per the germline V gene, CDR1 is MNHEY and CDR2 is SVGAGI. The CDR3 contains 15 residues. CDR3 sequence: CASSRQGRNTGELFF. In DNA form, the CDR3 reads TGTGCCAGCAGCCGACAGGGGCGCAACACCGGGGAGCTGTTTTTT.

The gene calls are TRBV6-5 and TRBJ1-4; the D is unclear. The CDR3 is made up of 16 amino acids. Germline assignment: CDR1 MNHEY and CDR2 SVGAGI. Trimming shortened V by 4 bases and J by 0 bases, and 12 bases separated the two germline ends. The CDR3 nucleotides read TGTGCCAGCAGTTTAACCAGTTATGCAACTAATGAAAAACTGTTTTTT. Its protein is CASSLTSYATNEKLFF.

This chain uses TRBV4-3 with TRBJ2-1; tentative D call: TRBD2 (6 bases). Looked up from germline, CDR1 is LGHNA and CDR2 is YSLEER. Trimming removed 1 base from V and 6 bases from J, with 10 bases in between. The CDR3 sequence is 14 residues long. The CDR3 here is CASSQATRPNEQFF. CDR3 in DNA: TGCGCCAGCAGCCAAGCGACTAGGCCCAATGAGCAGTTCTTC.

V gene TRBV5-1 combines with J gene TRBJ2-7, with TRBD1 identical over 10 bases. The V gene end was trimmed by 3 bases and the J gene end by 2 bases; junction bases not matched to a gene: 2. Germline CDR1 is SGHRS and CDR2 is YFSETQ. This CDR3 spans 14 amino acids. The chain's CDR3 is CASSYGQGAYEQYF. In DNA form, the CDR3 reads TGCGCCAGCAGCTATGGACAGGGGGCCTACGAGCAGTACTTC.

Only a few counts were recorded for this clone. The rearrangement links TRBV9 to TRBJ1-2; weak D call: TRBD1 (6 bases). Deletions cut 4 bases from V and 3 bases from J, with 13 bases between. This CDR3 contains 14 residues. CDR1 is SGDLS and CDR2 is YYNGEE in the germline V gene. CDR3 DNA: TGTGCCAGCAGCTTCCGGGACACCTACTATGGCTACACCTTC. Translating gives CASSFRDTYYGYTF.

The chain uses TRBV10-3 and TRBJ2-1; D might be TRBD1 or TRBD2, each matching 5 bases. This CDR3 has 15 residues. V was pared by 10 bases and J by 0 bases, with 16 bases between. CDR1 is ENHRY and CDR2 is SYGVKD in the germline V gene. The CDR3 nucleotides read TGTGCCACTGGAACCGGGACGGGCTCCTACAATGAGCAGTTCTTC. Translating gives CATGTGTGSYNEQFF.

The rearrangement links TRBV5-6 to TRBJ1-3; 7 nucleotides align to TRBD1. This CDR3 region has 17 residues. V lost 3 bases, J lost 2 bases, and 11 bases stayed unmatched. Germline loops: CDR1 SGHDT, CDR2 YYEEEE. The CDR3 nucleotides read TGTGCCAGCAGCTCACCCCGACAGGGAATCGCTGGAAACACCATATATTTT. This translates into CASSSPRQGIAGNTIYF. The full variable domain, in which reference TRBV5-6 and TRBJ1-3 provide the parts outside the CDR3, is DAGVTQSPTHLIKTRGQQVTLRCSPKSGHDTVSWYQQALGQGPQFIFQYYEEEERQRGNFPDRFSGHQFPNYSSELNVNALLLGDSALYLCASSSPRQGIAGNTIYFGEGSWLTVV.

V is TRBV14 and J is TRBJ2-7; D gene ambiguous. Germline loops: CDR1 SGHDN, CDR2 FVKESK. The CDR3 is 15 amino acids. Trimming removed 2 bases from V and 4 bases from J, with 15 bases in between. The CDR3 bases are TGTGCCAGCAGCCAAATTAGGGCTGTTTGGTACGAGCAGTACTTC. This gives the protein CASSQIRAVWYEQYF. Based on the CDR3 plus reference TRBV14 and TRBJ2-7, the full variable domain is EAGVTQFPSHSVIEKGQTVTLRCDPISGHDNLYWYRRVMGKEIKFLLHFVKESKQDESGMPNNRFLAERTGGTYSTLKVQPAELEDSGVYFCASSQIRAVWYEQYFGPGTRLTVT.

The chain combines TRBV15 with TRBJ2-2, with D unresolved. The CDR3 is 13 residues long. Germline CDR1 and CDR2: LNHNV and YYDKDF (reference sequence). Trimming removed 5 bases at V and 6 bases at J, with 10 bases between. Here the CDR3 DNA reads TGTGCCACCAGCCCACATAGCTCCGGGGAGCTGTTTTTT. Residues: CATSPHSSGELFF.

This clone has only a few counts. The chain joins TRBV11-2 to TRBJ2-7; D call uncertain. From germline, CDR1 is SGHAT and CDR2 FQNNGV. Between the trimmed V and J ends, which lost 2 bases and 3 bases, there was a span of 8 bases. The CDR3 is 13 residues long. CDR3 residues: CASSLQMIYEQYF. The CDR3, as DNA: TGTGCCAGCAGCTTACAAATGATCTACGAGCAGTACTTC. Full variable domain (outside the CDR3, taken from reference TRBV11-2 and TRBJ2-7): EAGVAQSPRYKIIEKRQSVAFWCNPISGHATLYWYQQILGQGPKLLIQFQNNGVVDDSQLPKDRFSAERLKGVDSTLKIQPAKLEDSAVYLCASSLQMIYEQYFGPGTRLTVT.

The chain recombines TRBV30 with TRBJ2-6; perhaps D is TRBD1 or TRBD2 (5 bases each). V gave up 3 bases and J gave up 5 bases, with 14 bases separating them. Germline-derived CDR1 and CDR2 are GTSNPN and SVGIG (reference sequence). The CDR3 runs to 15 residues. CDR3 sequence (DNA): TGTGCCTGGAGCACCCTAGCAGGGAGGGCCAACGTCCTGACTTTC. Translated, it gives CAWSTLAGRANVLTF.

In its sample, this clone was seen once. This sequence joins TRBV19 and TRBJ2-3; 9 bases align to TRBD2. Trimming at V came to 5 bases and at J to 1 base, leaving 7 bases not matched to a gene. Germline CDR1 reads LNHDA; CDR2 reads SQIVND (reference sequence). The CDR3 contains 16 residues. The CDR3 region is CASSAAPSGGTDTQYF. The CDR3 DNA follows: TGTGCCAGTAGTGCCGCCCCTAGCGGGGGCACAGATACGCAGTATTTT.

This clone was detected once. The CDR3 nucleotides read TGTGCCAGCAGCGCGGGACTTGGGACCCAGTACTTC. It specifies CASSAGLGTQYF. V gene TRBV5-4 combines with J gene TRBJ2-5; TRBD2 is a possible D gene (6 bases). From germline, CDR1 is SGHNT and CDR2 YYREEE (reference sequence). This CDR3 has 12 amino acids. Between the trimmed V and J ends, which lost 4 bases and 7 bases, there was a span of 11 bases.

In this sample, this clone turned up a few times. The V call is TRBV2, the J call TRBJ2-7; 8 bases line up with TRBD2. Unmatched junction bases numbered 4, after V lost 5 bases and J lost 4 bases. CDR1 and CDR2 (germline): SNHLY, FYNNEI. There are 13 residues in the CDR3. This CDR3 reads CASSSGRRYEQYF. DNA of the CDR3: TGTGCCAGCAGTAGCGGGAGACGGTACGAGCAGTACTTC.

The gene calls are TRBV11-3 and TRBJ1-2; the D gene is possibly TRBD1 (6 bases). Germline loops: CDR1 SGHNT, CDR2 YENEEA. Trimming shortened V by 0 bases and J by 2 bases, and 13 bases separated the two germline ends. This CDR3 has 16 amino acids. As DNA, the CDR3 is TGTGCCAGCAGCTTAGAGGGGAGAGGGGGAAACTATGGCTACACCTTC. Translated: CASSLEGRGGNYGYTF.

V usage is TRBV7-2 and J usage is TRBJ1-1; TRBD1 matches 10 bases. The V gene's germline CDR1 is SGHTA and CDR2 FQGNSA. This CDR3 spans 16 amino acids. V was pared by 3 bases and J by 1 base, with 5 bases of the junction left unmatched. CDR3 sequence: CASSLRQGAKNTEAFF. CDR3 DNA: TGTGCCAGCAGCTTGAGACAGGGGGCTAAGAACACTGAAGCTTTCTTT.

In this sample, this clone turned up once. The chain joins TRBV28 to TRBJ2-1, with 8 bases aligning to TRBD1. This CDR3 spans 16 amino acids. After removal of 2 bases from V and 9 bases from J, the junction contained 12 bases not matched to a gene. Germline lookup yields CDR1 MDHEN and CDR2 SYDVKM. The CDR3 nucleotides are TGTGCCAGCAGTTTAACCCAGGGGGCAGGGGGCGGTGAGCAGTTCTTC. Its translation is CASSLTQGAGGGEQFF.

This rearrangement joins TRBV28 to TRBJ2-7; TRBD2 agrees at 11 bases. Germline V CDR1 and CDR2: MDHEN, SYDVKM. This CDR3 comprises 15 residues. The V gene end was trimmed by 4 bases and the J gene end by 4 bases; junction bases not matched to a gene: 6. The CDR3: CASSYTSGRTYEQYF. In DNA, the CDR3 is TGTGCCAGCAGTTACACTAGCGGGAGAACGTACGAGCAGTACTTC.

The CDR3 region has the DNA TGTGCCAGTAGTCTCGGTTTGAGGCGAACCCAGTACTTC. Its translation is CASSLGLRRTQYF. This chain uses TRBV19 with TRBJ2-5; no firm D call. The germline V gene has CDR1 LNHDA and CDR2 SQIVND (reference sequence). The CDR3 contains 13 residues. Trimming left V 5 bases short and J 8 bases short, with 15 bases between.